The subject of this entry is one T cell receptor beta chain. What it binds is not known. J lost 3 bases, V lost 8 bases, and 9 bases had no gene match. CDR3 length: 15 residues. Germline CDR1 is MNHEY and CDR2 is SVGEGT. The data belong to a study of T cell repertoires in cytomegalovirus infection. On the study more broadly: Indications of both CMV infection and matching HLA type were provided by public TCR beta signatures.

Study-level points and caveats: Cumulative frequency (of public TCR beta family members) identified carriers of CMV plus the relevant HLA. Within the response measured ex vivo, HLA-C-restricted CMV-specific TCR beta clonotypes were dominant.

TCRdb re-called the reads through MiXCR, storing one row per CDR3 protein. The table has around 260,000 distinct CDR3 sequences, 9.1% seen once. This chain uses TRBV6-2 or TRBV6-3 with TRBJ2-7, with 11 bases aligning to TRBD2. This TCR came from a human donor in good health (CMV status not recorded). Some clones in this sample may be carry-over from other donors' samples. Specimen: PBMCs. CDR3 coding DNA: TGTGCCAGCCTACGAACGACTAGCGGGAACTACGAGCAGTACTTC. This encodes CASLRTTSGNYEQYF.